This T cell receptor (beta chain) was recovered during a study of control samples from healthy donors and cancer patients. Germline V gene data show CDR1 as SGHKS and CDR2 as YYEKEE (reference sequence). The CDR3 is 15 residues long. Unmatched junction bases numbered 2, after V lost 3 bases and J lost 2 bases. Measured with immunoSEQ multiplex PCR; TCRdb has only the in-frame clones, and not every one. The sample consists of approximately 86,000 clones, more than 75% of them appearing once. The sample holds one count of this clone. This sequence originates from a woman in her 40s in good health. The chain uses TRBV5-5 and TRBJ2-5, with 12 bases fitting TRBD2. Specimen: blood. The CDR3 reads CASSWGTSGQETQYF. The CDR3 DNA is TGTGCCAGCAGCTGGGGGACTAGCGGGCAAGAGACCCAGTACTTC. The entire variable domain, with the rest obtained from reference TRBV5-5 and TRBJ2-5, is as follows: DAGVTQSPTHLIKTRGQQVTLRCSPISGHKSVSWYQQVLGQGPQFIFQYYEKEERGRGNFPDRFSARQFPNYSSELNVNALLLGDSALYLCASSWGTSGQETQYFGPGTRLLVL.